These 12 T cell receptor beta chains share one sample of origin, sequenced in a study of CD8 T cells in Susac syndrome (dated 2019 in TCRdb). Libraries came from the immunoSEQ multiplex PCR assay. RNA was extracted using the RNeasy kit, and roughly 0.45 to 1 ug of the RNA was reverse transcribed with random hexamers. The public reads were reanalyzed by TCRdb: fastp trimming at Q25, MiXCR alignment, in-frame beta chains only. Here each entry gathers all rows of one CDR3 protein and keeps the most common genes and DNA. Present in this sample are about 150,000 distinct CDR3 sequences, roughly 94% of which were seen just once. The ten largest clonotypes hold about 0.19% of the sample. The source material was CD8+ T cells from PBMCs. These receptors were obtained from a human donor with multiple sclerosis.

This clonotype is a singleton in its sample. The germline gene is not matched at one end of the junction; a read error may be the cause. V is TRBV20-1 and J is TRBJ1-3; 7 positions agree with TRBD1. This CDR3 spans 13 amino acids. CDR1 and CDR2 from the germline V gene are DFQATT and SNEGSKA (reference sequence). The CDR3, as DNA: TGCAGTGCAAGAGGGGGCCCTGGAAACACCATATATTTT. Its protein is CSARGGPGNTIYF.

The CDR3 spells CASILGGLDTEAFF. The CDR3 DNA is TGTGCCAGCATCCTAGGGGGTCTGGACACTGAAGCTTTCTTT. This rearrangement joins TRBV12-3 or TRBV12-4 to TRBJ1-1, with D perhaps matching TRBD1 (6 bases). The ends were cut back, 7 bases at V and 3 bases at J, with 15 bases in the middle. CDR3 length equals 14 residues.

V and J are TRBV4-3 and TRBJ1-2; no clear D gene. The CDR3 has 14 amino acids. Germline V gene lookup returns CDR1 LGHNA and CDR2 YSLEER. Trimming shortened V by 0 bases and J by 4 bases, and 9 bases separated the two germline ends. Written as DNA, the CDR3 is TGCGCCAGCAGCCAAGAGCCCTACCTCTATGGCTACACCTTC. This codes for CASSQEPYLYGYTF.

The chain uses TRBV7-3 and TRBJ2-7; D possibly corresponds to TRBD1 (5 bases). V was clipped by 5 bases and J by 1 base, with 21 bases between them. There are 17 residues in the CDR3. Looked up from germline, CDR1 is SGHTA and CDR2 is FQGTGA. CDR3 DNA: TGTGCCAGCAGCCCTCCTTCGGCGGTCTCAGGGTCCTACGAGCAGTACTTC. This codes for CASSPPSAVSGSYEQYF.

The J gene is TRBJ2-7, the V gene TRBV7-9, with 9 bases identical to TRBD2. The CDR3 has 14 amino acids. V trimming: 1 base; J trimming: 3 bases; junction bases outside the gene matches: 1. Germline V lookup: CDR1 SEHNR, CDR2 FQNEAQ (reference sequence). The CDR3 DNA reads TGTGCCAGCAGCTTAGTACTAGCGGGCTACGAGCAGTACTTC. Translation gives CASSLVLAGYEQYF.

The chain couples TRBV7-9 to TRBJ2-5; D unclear. The germline gives CDR1 SEHNR, CDR2 FQNEAQ (reference sequence). The V end lost 5 bases, the J end lost 4 bases, and 8 bases lay between the germline ends. CDR3 length: 12 amino acids. The CDR3 bases are TGTGCCAGCAGCGCCCGCCTAGAGACCCAGTACTTC. The encoded protein is CASSARLETQYF.

The chain has TRBV12-3 or TRBV12-4 and TRBJ2-5; 7 bases match TRBD1. The CDR3 loop spans 11 amino acids. The J segment lost 7 bases and the V segment lost 10 bases, leaving 6 bases of the junction unmatched. Here the CDR3 reads CAIRQGTTQYF. Written as DNA, the CDR3 is TGTGCCATCCGACAGGGCACGACCCAGTACTTC.

This clonotype was observed a single time. CDR3 protein: CASSFRVRGEQYF. The DNA of the CDR3 is TGTGCCAGCAGCTTCCGGGTCCGCGGGGAGCAGTACTTC. The chain recombines TRBV13 with TRBJ2-7, with D possibly being TRBD2 (5 bases). The CDR3 has 13 residues. The V gene lost 3 bases and the J gene lost 7 bases, with 13 bases spanning the gap. CDR1 and CDR2 from the germline V gene are PRHDT and FYEKMQ (reference sequence). Filled out from reference TRBV13 and TRBJ2-7, the complete variable domain reads AAGVIQSPRHLIKEKRETATLKCYPIPRHDTVYWYQQGPGQDPQFLISFYEKMQSDKGSIPDRFSAQQFSDYHSELNMSSLELGDSALYFCASSFRVRGEQYFGPGTRLTVT.

This chain links TRBV12-5 with TRBJ1-5; 8 positions match TRBD1. V shed 1 base and J 6 bases; nucleotides not matched to a gene: 5. Germline values: CDR1 LGHNT, CDR2 FRNRAP. This CDR3 is 15 amino acids long. As DNA, the CDR3 is TGTGCTAGTGGTTTGGCGACAGGGGCGGGTCAGCCCCAGCATTTT. This sequence encodes CASGLATGAGQPQHF.

This rearrangement joins TRBV19 to TRBJ2-7; D could derive from TRBD1 or TRBD2 (5 bases each). The CDR3 runs to 14 residues. V dropped 7 bases and J dropped 2 bases, with 15 bases sitting between them. CDR1 and CDR2 (germline): LNHDA, SQIVND (reference sequence). The CDR3 sequence is CASNQGPGTYEQYF. CDR3 bases: TGTGCCAGTAACCAGGGCCCGGGAACCTACGAGCAGTACTTC.

This chain uses TRBV12-3 or TRBV12-4 with TRBJ1-5, with D maybe TRBD1 (5 bases). V lost 8 bases, J lost 0 bases, and 11 bases lay in between. This CDR3 comprises 14 residues. In DNA, the CDR3 is TGTGCCAGCGTTAGAGGGACTAGCAATCAGCCCCAGCATTTT. Translating it yields CASVRGTSNQPQHF.

The chain couples TRBV30 to TRBJ2-7; 7 nucleotides line up with TRBD1. The CDR3 contains 15 residues. V trimming: 6 bases; J trimming: 2 bases; junction bases outside the gene matches: 13. Germline V CDR1 and CDR2: GTSNPN, SVGIG (reference sequence). In nucleotides, the CDR3 is TGTGCCTGTCACCCCGGGACAGAAGAAACCTACGAGCAGTACTTC. Its protein is CACHPGTEETYEQYF.